The next 10 T cell receptor beta chains were all read from a single sample in a study of blood T cell repertoires in COVID-19 (dated by TCRdb to 2020 to 2022). The library relied on the immunoSEQ multiplex PCR assay. TCRdb re-hosts the immuneACCESS table, in-frame sequences only. Its copies lack some clones; in the studies checked, an unresolved V gene accounts for under half of them, and the cause for the rest is not known. In this sample the table shows around 230,000 clones, approximately 84% of which occur a single time. The ten largest clones capture over 14% of the sample. The specimen was PBMCs or T cells enriched from blood (not recorded which). The origin of the receptors is a man aged 35 to 55 who had recovered from COVID-19.

The chain couples TRBV5-1 to TRBJ2-4; TRBD2 agrees at 10 bases. The CDR3 extends over 17 amino acids. V lost 3 bases to trimming and J lost 3 bases; unmatched junction nucleotides: 9. Germline V gene lookup returns CDR1 SGHRS and CDR2 YFSETQ. The CDR3 coding sequence is TGCGCCAGCAGCTCGCTCTTAGCGGGGGGTATCAAAAACATTCAGTACTTC. Its protein product is CASSSLLAGGIKNIQYF.

The genes are TRBV9 and TRBJ1-5, with D possibly TRBD1 on 5 matching bases. Looked up from germline, CDR1 is SGDLS and CDR2 is YYNGEE. The ends were cut back, 6 bases at V and 4 bases at J, with 17 bases in the middle. The CDR3 consists of 15 residues. The CDR3 DNA sequence: TGTGCCAGCACCCCAGGGCCTTCCCCAAATCAGCCCCAGCATTTT. Protein product: CASTPGPSPNQPQHF.

The chain is built from TRBV5-1 and TRBJ2-7, with D possibly being TRBD2 (6 bases). Germline V CDR1 and CDR2: SGHRS, YFSETQ. V was cut by 2 bases and J by 5 bases, with 17 bases left in between. There are 15 residues in the CDR3. The CDR3 is CASSFTPSSADEQYF. DNA of the CDR3: TGCGCCAGCAGCTTTACACCCTCTAGCGCCGACGAGCAGTACTTC. Together with reference TRBV5-1 and TRBJ2-7, the CDR3 gives the full variable domain: KAGVTQTPRYLIKTRGQQVTLSCSPISGHRSVSWYQQTPGQGLQFLFEYFSETQRNKGNFPGRFSGRQFSNSRSEMNVSTLELGDSALYLCASSFTPSSADEQYFGPGTRLTVT.

As to this clone: The sample holds other DNA sequences that translate to the same CDR3. The chain joins TRBV27 to TRBJ1-4; D perhaps matches TRBD1 (5 bases). The V gene lost 6 bases and the J gene lost 3 bases, with 8 bases spanning the gap. CDR1 and CDR2 from the germline V gene are MNHEY and SMNVEV (reference sequence). The CDR3 is 13 residues long. In nucleotides, the CDR3 is TGTGCCAGCAGCCGGGACTCTAATGAAAAACTGTTTTTT. As protein: CASSRDSNEKLFF.

The chain employs TRBV15 and TRBJ2-1; 10 bases align to TRBD2. The CDR3 runs to 16 residues. Germline V lookup: CDR1 LNHNV, CDR2 YYDKDF (reference sequence). Unmatched junction bases numbered 6, after V lost 1 base and J lost 6 bases. This CDR3 is CATSRGEREGTNEQFF. The DNA of the CDR3 is TGTGCCACCAGCAGAGGAGAGCGGGAGGGTACCAATGAGCAGTTCTTC.

The gene calls are TRBV4-3 and TRBJ2-1; 9 positions match TRBD2. CDR3 length equals 14 residues. J lost 7 bases, V lost 3 bases, and 4 bases had no gene match. Germline V gives CDR1 LGHNA, CDR2 YSLEER. The CDR3 loop is CASSHPGLANEQFF. Written as DNA, the CDR3 is TGCGCCAGCAGCCACCCGGGACTAGCAAATGAGCAGTTCTTC.

The gene calls are TRBV7-6 and TRBJ1-2; TRBD1 matches 9 bases. This CDR3 is built from 14 residues. With 6 bases clipped from V and 8 bases from J, the junction kept 10 bases outside the gene matches. The V gene's germline CDR1 is SGHVS and CDR2 FNYEAQ. The DNA of the CDR3 is TGTGCCAGCAGTTCCTGGGACAGGGTTGACGGCTACACCTTC. Its protein product is CASSSWDRVDGYTF.

This chain uses TRBV11-2 with TRBJ1-5; the D is unclear. Looked up from germline, CDR1 is SGHAT and CDR2 is FQNNGV. CDR3 length: 16 residues. Trimming took 6 bases from V and 5 from J, leaving 20 bases between them. For the CDR3, the DNA is TGTGCCAGCAGGTACCCGACGGGGAAGGGTTATCAGCCCCAGCATTTT. The encoded protein is CASRYPTGKGYQPQHF.

This clone occurred once. The CDR3 coding sequence is TGTGCCAGCAGCTTAATCCGGGGAGGTCAGCCCCAGCATTTT. This translates into CASSLIRGGQPQHF. This sequence joins TRBV7-2 and TRBJ1-5, with D unclear. This CDR3 has 14 residues. Germline CDR1 is SGHTA and CDR2 is FQGNSA. With 2 bases removed from V and 6 bases from J, the gap between germline ends came to 11 bases.

The chain recombines TRBV3-1 (or the pseudogene TRBV3-2) with TRBJ1-1, with D unclear. In germline, CDR1 is LGHDT, CDR2 YNNKEL (reference sequence). This CDR3 comprises 15 residues. V was trimmed by 4 bases and J by 4 bases, leaving 16 bases between them. The CDR3 region is CASSRSGLDFTEAFF. The CDR3 DNA sequence: TGTGCCAGCAGCCGTTCCGGTCTCGACTTCACTGAAGCTTTCTTT.